Given below is one T cell receptor beta chain in context. Germline V gene sequence: CDR1 DFQATT, CDR2 SNEGSKA (reference sequence). This CDR3 spans 11 amino acids. V shed 8 bases and J shed 8 bases, with 15 bases lying between them. This record comes from a study of cytomegalovirus exposure and HLA in healthy donors. The PCR employed 60 Vbeta primers together with 13 Jbeta primers. Only in-frame clones appear in the TCRdb table, and some are missing; sequencing was by immunoSEQ multiplex PCR. The sample shows 150,000 to 200,000 clones, around 84% of them seen only once. V and J are TRBV20-1 and TRBJ1-1; D remains unclear. The specimen sequenced was PBMCs. The TCR comes from a woman between 18 and 30 years old in good health and CMV-seronegative. The CDR3 DNA follows: TGCAGTCCCCGGTCGAGGTCGGAAGCTTTCTTT. Translated: CSPRSRSEAFF.